This passage covers 28 T cell receptor beta chains from one sample sequenced in a study of blood T cell repertoires in COVID-19. The assay was immunoSEQ multiplex PCR, and TCRdb's table has in-frame clones only and misses some. The sample lists about 150,000 clones, around 79% occurring once. The sample consisted of peripheral blood. Receptor source: a man aged 45-60 years with active or convalescent COVID-19.

The V and J genes are TRBV5-1 and TRBJ2-1; TRBD1 matches at 7 bases. CDR3 length: 18 residues. Germline V gene data show CDR1 as SGHRS and CDR2 as YFSETQ. V dropped 0 bases and J dropped 2; count of bases not matched to a gene: 11. The CDR3 region has the DNA TGCGCCAGCAGCTTGGCCAGACAGGGAATCAGTCCCTACAATGAGCAGTTCTTC. Its protein is CASSLARQGISPYNEQFF. The full variable domain, completed using reference TRBV5-1 and TRBJ2-1, is KAGVTQTPRYLIKTRGQQVTLSCSPISGHRSVSWYQQTPGQGLQFLFEYFSETQRNKGNFPGRFSGRQFSNSRSEMNVSTLELGDSALYLCASSLARQGISPYNEQFFGPGTRLTVL.

This chain links TRBV27 with TRBJ2-1; D is uncertain. Trimming left V 0 bases short and J 7 bases short, with 4 bases between. The CDR3 extends over 12 amino acids. The germline gives CDR1 MNHEY, CDR2 SMNVEV (reference sequence). The CDR3 protein is CASSLSRNEQFF. In DNA form, the CDR3 reads TGTGCCAGCAGTTTATCGAGAAATGAGCAGTTCTTC.

The gene calls are TRBV9 and TRBJ2-3; D gene uncertain. CDR1 is SGDLS and CDR2 is YYNGEE in the germline V gene. The CDR3 runs 16 residues. V dropped 3 bases and J dropped 0 bases, with 14 bases sitting between them. The CDR3 loop is CASSDNRNSSTDTQYF. The CDR3 bases are TGTGCCAGCAGCGACAACAGAAACTCTAGCACAGATACGCAGTATTTT. The entire variable domain, with the rest obtained from reference TRBV9 and TRBJ2-3, is as follows: DSGVTQTPKHLITATGQRVTLRCSPRSGDLSVYWYQQSLDQGLQFLIQYYNGEERAKGNILERFSAQQFPDLHSELNLSSLELGDSALYFCASSDNRNSSTDTQYFGPGTRLTVL.

V usage is TRBV3-1 (or the pseudogene TRBV3-2) and J usage is TRBJ1-5; D unresolved. This CDR3 is built from 13 residues. CDR1 and CDR2 from the germline V gene are LGHDT and YNNKEL (reference sequence). V was cut by 1 base and J by 5 bases, with 6 bases left in between. CDR3 protein: CASSQGRDQPQHF. The CDR3, as DNA: TGTGCCAGCAGCCAAGGTCGCGATCAGCCCCAGCATTTT.

CDR3 bases: TGCGCCAGCAGCCCGGATGGGGCAAATGAGCAGTTCTTC. Amino acids: CASSPDGANEQFF. The chain links TRBV5-1 to TRBJ2-1; D may be TRBD1 (5 bases). Germline V lookup: CDR1 SGHRS, CDR2 YFSETQ. The CDR3 loop spans 13 amino acids. The ends were cut back, 4 bases at V and 7 bases at J, with 12 bases in the middle.

The chain recombines TRBV28 with TRBJ1-1, with D uncertain. The CDR3 is 13 residues long. Trimming pared 7 bases from V and 3 bases from J, leaving 12 bases between. Germline CDR1 reads MDHEN; CDR2 reads SYDVKM. This CDR3 is CASIISAHTEAFF. DNA for the CDR3: TGTGCCAGCATCATTTCTGCGCACACTGAAGCTTTCTTT.

The chain uses TRBV27 and TRBJ2-3; 10 bases fit TRBD1. The J segment lost 3 bases and the V segment lost 4 bases, leaving 7 bases of the junction unmatched. Germline lookup yields CDR1 MNHEY and CDR2 SMNVEV (reference sequence). The CDR3 is 16 residues long. The CDR3 DNA sequence: TGTGCCAGCAGTTCGCTCCGGGACAGGGGTACAGATACGCAGTATTTT. Protein: CASSSLRDRGTDTQYF.

The sample holds a few counts of this clone. The genes are TRBV7-9 and TRBJ2-2, with TRBD1 matching over 8 bases. Germline assignment: CDR1 SEHNR and CDR2 FQNEAQ (reference sequence). The CDR3 is 12 residues long. V shed 6 bases and J 12 bases; nucleotides not matched to a gene: 6. The CDR3 reads CASSSRTGKLFF. CDR3 nucleotides: TGTGCCAGCAGTTCAAGGACAGGGAAGCTGTTTTTT.

The chain links TRBV9 to TRBJ2-2; D is ambiguous. The CDR3 length is 13 residues. V lost 0 bases, J lost 9 bases, and 9 bases lay in between. The germline CDR1 and CDR2 sequences are SGDLS and YYNGEE. CDR3 sequence: CASSVGEKWELFF. Written as DNA, the CDR3 is TGTGCCAGCAGCGTAGGAGAGAAATGGGAGCTGTTTTTT.

The chain is built from TRBV5-1 and TRBJ1-6; TRBD1 might be the D (6 bases). Trimming removed 0 bases from V and 7 bases from J, with 11 bases in between. CDR1 is SGHRS and CDR2 is YFSETQ in the germline V gene. The CDR3 spans 15 residues. The CDR3, as DNA: TGCGCCAGCAGCTTGGCGGGGACATTGAATTCACCCCTCCACTTT. This gives the protein CASSLAGTLNSPLHF.

The chain is built from TRBV7-2 and TRBJ1-2; TRBD1 agrees at 8 bases. CDR3 size: 17 residues. Trimming removed 1 base from V and 1 base from J; junction bases left unmatched: 8. Germline V gives CDR1 SGHTA, CDR2 FQGNSA. The CDR3 here is CASSLEAGTGRNYGYTF. The CDR3 bases are TGTGCCAGCAGCTTAGAGGCCGGGACAGGCCGTAACTATGGCTACACCTTC.

This rearrangement joins TRBV7-8 to TRBJ2-3; D is possibly TRBD1 (6 bases). V was pared by 1 base and J by 2 bases, with 19 bases between. This CDR3 has 18 residues. Germline V CDR1 and CDR2: SGHVS, FQNEAQ. CDR3 loop: CASSLVTGRPPFTDTQYF. The DNA for the CDR3 is TGTGCCAGCAGCTTAGTGACAGGACGTCCGCCTTTCACAGATACGCAGTATTTT. The full variable domain, completed using reference TRBV7-8 and TRBJ2-3, is GAGVSQSPRYKVAKRGQDVALRCDPISGHVSLFWYQQALGQGPEFLTYFQNEAQLDKSGLPSDRFFAERPEGSVSTLKIQRTQQEDSAVYLCASSLVTGRPPFTDTQYFGPGTRLTVL.

This clone showed up just a few times. The chain couples TRBV2 to TRBJ1-5; D gene unclear. This CDR3 has 15 amino acids. V was pared by 4 bases and J by 2 bases, with 12 bases between. Germline CDR1 and CDR2: SNHLY and FYNNEI. The CDR3 spells CASSGGLYGNQPQHF. CDR3 nucleotide sequence: TGTGCCAGCAGTGGAGGGCTTTATGGCAATCAGCCCCAGCATTTT. The entire variable domain, with the rest obtained from reference TRBV2 and TRBJ1-5, is as follows: EPEVTQTPSHQVTQMGQEVILRCVPISNHLYFYWYRQILGQKVEFLVSFYNNEISEKSEIFDDQFSVERPDGSNFTLKIRSTKLEDSAMYFCASSGGLYGNQPQHFGDGTRLSIL.

This clone was found once. This chain links TRBV5-1 with TRBJ1-5, with 7 bases identical to TRBD1. Germline V gene data show CDR1 as SGHRS and CDR2 as YFSETQ. This CDR3 has 16 amino acids. The junction had 6 bases not matched to a gene; V was cut back by 0 bases and J by 3 bases. Here the CDR3 reads CASSLGTTGANQPQHF. The CDR3 DNA reads as TGCGCCAGCAGCTTGGGCACTACAGGGGCCAATCAGCCCCAGCATTTT.

This sequence joins TRBV7-2 and TRBJ1-1, with 8 bases lining up with TRBD1. CDR1 is SGHTA and CDR2 is FQGNSA in the germline V gene. The CDR3 length is 14 residues. With 2 bases clipped from V and 7 bases from J, the junction kept 6 bases outside the gene matches. The DNA for the CDR3 is TGTGCCAGCAGCTTACGGCAGGGGGCAGGTGAAGCTTTCTTT. It translates to CASSLRQGAGEAFF.

The chain is built from TRBV24-1 and TRBJ1-1, with 10 bases identical to TRBD1. With V trimmed by 5 bases and J by 5 bases, 10 bases remained unmatched. Per germline, CDR1 KGHDR and CDR2 SFDVKD. The CDR3 contains 16 residues. CDR3 nucleotides: TGTGCCACCAGTGTCCCGGGGGGACAGGGGACAACTGAAGCTTTCTTT. This sequence encodes CATSVPGGQGTTEAFF.

This chain joins TRBV24-1 and TRBJ2-5, with 7 bases that match TRBD1. V shed 1 base, J shed 5 bases, and the junction held 6 bases outside the gene matches. Germline assignment: CDR1 KGHDR and CDR2 SFDVKD. The CDR3 contains 15 residues. The CDR3 protein is CATSDLRGRGETQYF. Written as DNA, the CDR3 is TGTGCCACCAGTGATTTAAGGGGGCGCGGGGAGACCCAGTACTTC.

V usage is TRBV21-1 and J usage is TRBJ1-4; whether TRBD1, the table's D call, matches the DNA was not checked. TRBV21-1 corresponds to a pseudogene. The CDR3 consists of 17 residues. Here the CDR3 reads CASSKRVEQGGREKLFF. The CDR3 bases are TGTGCCAGCAGCAAAAGGGTGGAACAGGGGGGTCGCGAAAAACTGTTTTTT.

The table lists this clone with a few counts. CDR3 nucleotide sequence: TGTGCTAGTGGTTTGTCCACAGGGTACTATAGCAATCAGCCCCAGCATTTT. Translating gives CASGLSTGYYSNQPQHF. V and J are TRBV12-5 and TRBJ1-5; D is possibly TRBD1 (6 bases). The CDR3 extends over 17 amino acids. Germline V gives CDR1 LGHNT, CDR2 FRNRAP. V was cut by 2 bases and J by 0 bases, with 14 bases left in between.

In its sample, this clone was seen once. This chain uses TRBV19 with TRBJ2-1; no reliable D call. V shed 2 bases and J shed 8 bases, with 7 bases lying between them. Germline V gene sequence: CDR1 LNHDA, CDR2 SQIVND (reference sequence). This CDR3 comprises 12 residues. For the CDR3, the DNA is TGTGCCAGTAGTATAATCGCGGATGAGCAGTTCTTC. Translated, it gives CASSIIADEQFF. The full variable domain, with the rest looked up from reference TRBV19 and TRBJ2-1, is DGGITQSPKYLFRKEGQNVTLSCEQNLNHDAMYWYRQDPGQGLRLIYYSQIVNDFQKGDIAEGYSVSREKKESFPLTVTSAQKNPTAFYLCASSIIADEQFFGPGTRLTVL.

This clone was seen only once. The chain combines TRBV14 with TRBJ2-1, with D unresolved. The CDR3 runs to 16 residues. Trimming cost V 4 bases and J 0 bases, with 13 bases left between them. CDR1 is SGHDN, CDR2 FVKESK, per germline. The CDR3 loop reads CASSLLARSSYNEQFF. CDR3 nucleotides: TGTGCCAGCAGCCTCCTCGCGCGAAGCTCCTACAATGAGCAGTTCTTC.

A remark on this clone: Germline and junction disagree at one end, which may indicate a read error. The gene calls are TRBV3-1 (or the pseudogene TRBV3-2) and TRBJ2-3; D remains ambiguous. The CDR3 has 15 amino acids. Germline V gene lookup returns CDR1 LGHDT and CDR2 YNNKEL (reference sequence). CDR3 in DNA: TGTGCCAGCAGCCAAGTGAGATTAGCCACAAATACGCAGTATTTT. It codes for CASSQVRLATNTQYF.

The V call is TRBV6-6, the J call TRBJ2-3; D ambiguous. The CDR3 length is 14 residues. From germline, CDR1 is MNHNY and CDR2 SVGAGI (reference sequence). The V end lost 2 bases, the J end lost 5 bases, and 11 bases lay between the germline ends. In DNA form, the CDR3 reads TGTGCCAGCAGTTACAACCTAGTAGGAGATACGCAGTATTTT. Translating gives CASSYNLVGDTQYF.

The chain has TRBV5-1 and TRBJ2-3; perhaps TRBD2 as D (6 bases). CDR1 and CDR2 (germline): SGHRS, YFSETQ. With 3 bases removed from V and 4 bases from J, the gap between germline ends came to 15 bases. The CDR3 covers 15 residues. The CDR3, as DNA: TGCGCCAGCAGCTCCCAGGGAGGTTACGCAGATACGCAGTATTTT. Translated: CASSSQGGYADTQYF.

The V gene is TRBV5-6, the J gene TRBJ1-1, with 10 bases lining up with TRBD1. The V and J ends lost 0 bases and 5 bases, in that order; junction bases with no gene match: 4. CDR1 and CDR2 (germline): SGHDT, YYEEEE. The CDR3 totals 15 residues. Here the CDR3 reads CASSLAGTGETEAFF. CDR3 coding DNA: TGTGCCAGCAGCTTGGCCGGGACAGGGGAAACTGAAGCTTTCTTT.

The gene calls are TRBV11-1 and TRBJ2-7; 9 nucleotides align to TRBD1. The CDR3 totals 14 residues. Germline assignment: CDR1 SGHAT and CDR2 FQDESV (reference sequence). V shed 2 bases, J shed 2 bases, and the junction held 1 base outside the gene matches. The CDR3 coding sequence is TGTGCCAGCAGCTTACGACAGGGGGCCTACGAGCAGTACTTC. It is translated as CASSLRQGAYEQYF. Complete variable domain (other parts from reference TRBV11-1 and TRBJ2-7): EAEVAQSPRYKITEKSQAVAFWCDPISGHATLYWYRQILGQGPELLVQFQDESVVDDSQLPKDRFSAERLKGVDSTLKIQPAELGDSAMYLCASSLRQGAYEQYFGPGTRLTVT.

This clone was seen more than once but under ten times. The chain links TRBV6-5 to TRBJ1-3; TRBD1 might be the D (5 bases). With 7 bases removed from V and 0 bases from J, the gap between germline ends came to 10 bases. The germline V gene has CDR1 MNHEY and CDR2 SVGAGI. The CDR3 has 14 residues. CDR3 residues: CASMRGPSGNTIYF. The DNA of the CDR3 is TGTGCCAGCATGCGGGGACCCTCTGGAAACACCATATATTTT.

V is TRBV15 and J is TRBJ2-6; D is unclear. Germline lookup yields CDR1 LNHNV and CDR2 YYDKDF (reference sequence). V gave up 0 bases and J gave up 0 bases, with 3 bases separating them. The CDR3 extends over 15 amino acids. The DNA for the CDR3 is TGTGCCACCAGCAGAGAGGCCTCTGGGGCCAACGTCCTGACTTTC. Translated, it gives CATSREASGANVLTF.